The 31 T cell receptor beta chains given below trace back to one sample, sequenced in a study of shared clonotypes between healthy human individuals. Sequencing was performed with immunoSEQ multiplex PCR; in TCRdb, only in-frame clones are kept and a portion is missing. The table lists about 2.2 million clones, just over 90% of them singletons. Selected positively for CCR7 and CD45RO-negative, naive CD8 cells excluded terminally differentiated effector memory CD45RA+ cells. The sample consisted of naive CD8+ T cells from PBMCs. These receptors originate from a man between 18 and 29 years old in good health. Some clones in this sample may be carry-over from other donors' samples.

This clone was observed a single time. This sequence joins TRBV21-1 and TRBJ1-1. TRBV21-1 is deemed a pseudogene. The CDR3 length is 16 residues. CDR3 amino acids: CASNVQGRARGTEAFF. In DNA, the CDR3 is TGTGCCAGCAACGTCCAGGGTAGGGCCCGGGGCACTGAAGCTTTCTTT.

This chain uses TRBV27 with TRBJ2-7; the match to TRBD2 covers 12 bases. The CDR3 extends over 15 amino acids. In germline, CDR1 is MNHEY, CDR2 SMNVEV (reference sequence). V gave up 6 bases and J gave up 7 bases; unmatched junction bases: 10. The CDR3 region has the DNA TGTGCCAGCAGCTTCGGGGCTAGCGGGAGGGGAGAGCAGTACTTC. Protein sequence: CASSFGASGRGEQYF.

The genes are TRBV4-3 and TRBJ2-5; unclear D gene. Looked up from germline, CDR1 is LGHNA and CDR2 is YSLEER. The V and J ends lost 4 bases and 1 base respectively, with 10 bases between them. CDR3 length: 14 residues. The CDR3 loop is CASSPQRLQETQYF. Written as DNA, the CDR3 is TGCGCCAGCAGCCCCCAGCGACTCCAAGAGACCCAGTACTTC.

The chain employs TRBV28 and TRBJ1-4; D is unresolved. The CDR3 extends over 14 amino acids. The germline CDR1 and CDR2 sequences are MDHEN and SYDVKM. V was cut by 2 bases and J by 3 bases, with 7 bases left in between. The CDR3 reads CASSLGVANEKLFF. As DNA, the CDR3 is TGTGCCAGCAGTTTAGGCGTGGCTAATGAAAAACTGTTTTTT.

The J gene is TRBJ2-1, the V gene TRBV18, with D possibly being TRBD2 (5 bases). CDR1 and CDR2 (germline): KGHSH, LQKENI. Trimming took off 0 bases at V and 6 bases at J, with 18 bases between the two ends. CDR3 size: 17 residues. In DNA, the CDR3 is TGTGCCAGCTCACCACCGGAGGCAGCTCGAAGAATCAATGAGCAGTTCTTC. Its translation is CASSPPEAARRINEQFF. Filled out from reference TRBV18 and TRBJ2-1, the complete variable domain reads NAGVMQNPRHLVRRRGQEARLRCSPMKGHSHVYWYRQLPEEGLKFMVYLQKENIIDESGMPKERFSAEFPKEGPSILRIQQVVRGDSAAYFCASSPPEAARRINEQFFGPGTRLTVL.

CDR3 region: CASSIVAQNTEAFF. CDR3 DNA sequence: TGTGCCAGTAGTATAGTGGCCCAGAACACTGAAGCTTTCTTT. The chain couples TRBV19 to TRBJ1-1; D call uncertain. The germline V gene has CDR1 LNHDA and CDR2 SQIVND (reference sequence). This CDR3 region has 14 residues. Trimming shortened V by 1 base and J by 1 base, and 7 bases separated the two germline ends.

V gene TRBV19 combines with J gene TRBJ2-7; D call uncertain. Trimming cost V 5 bases and J 3 bases, with 14 bases left between them. CDR1 is LNHDA, CDR2 SQIVND, per germline (reference sequence). There are 14 residues in the CDR3. CDR3 bases: TGTGCCAGTAGTTCCCGACGGAACCTCTACGAGCAGTACTTC. Protein product: CASSSRRNLYEQYF. Supplemented by reference TRBV19 and TRBJ2-7, the full variable domain reads DGGITQSPKYLFRKEGQNVTLSCEQNLNHDAMYWYRQDPGQGLRLIYYSQIVNDFQKGDIAEGYSVSREKKESFPLTVTSAQKNPTAFYLCASSSRRNLYEQYFGPGTRLTVT.

This chain joins TRBV7-8 and TRBJ1-2; D not resolved. This CDR3 has 15 amino acids. Germline V gives CDR1 SGHVS, CDR2 FQNEAQ. The V and J ends lost 4 bases and 0 bases respectively, with 12 bases between them. DNA of the CDR3: TGTGCCAGCAGCTCTTCGGGCCGCTCTAACTATGGCTACACCTTC. Its translation is CASSSSGRSNYGYTF.

The chain carries TRBV6-5 and TRBJ2-2; no definite D call. Per germline, CDR1 MNHEY and CDR2 SVGAGI. CDR3 length: 15 amino acids. Trimming removed 6 bases at V and 5 bases at J, with 16 bases between. The CDR3 coding sequence is TGTGCCAGCAGATCTCCTAGGAGCAAAACCGGGGAGCTGTTTTTT. Amino acids: CASRSPRSKTGELFF.

V gene TRBV5-4 combines with J gene TRBJ2-5, with no clear D. V was trimmed by 1 base and J by 5 bases, leaving 9 bases between them. The CDR3 covers 13 residues. Looked up from germline, CDR1 is SGHNT and CDR2 is YYREEE (reference sequence). CDR3 region: CASSLRASETQYF. The CDR3 DNA is TGTGCCAGCAGCTTGCGGGCATCGGAGACCCAGTACTTC.

This sequence joins TRBV6-4 and TRBJ1-5; 11 nucleotides agree with TRBD1. Unmatched junction bases numbered 4, after V lost 0 bases and J lost 0 bases. This CDR3 comprises 18 residues. In germline, CDR1 is MRHNA, CDR2 SNTAGT. DNA of the CDR3: TGTGCCAGCAGTGACTCTGGACAGGGGGCATATAGCAATCAGCCCCAGCATTTT. It is translated as CASSDSGQGAYSNQPQHF.

This chain joins TRBV4-3 and TRBJ2-2; D unresolved. The CDR3 covers 15 residues. In germline, CDR1 is LGHNA, CDR2 YSLEER. Between the trimmed V and J ends, which lost 1 base and 5 bases, there was a span of 11 bases. Here the CDR3 reads CASSQGYPRTGELFF. As DNA, the CDR3 is TGCGCCAGCAGCCAAGGTTACCCCCGGACCGGGGAGCTGTTTTTT.

The chain joins TRBV4-2 to TRBJ2-1, with D maybe TRBD1 (5 bases). CDR3 length: 16 residues. The V and J ends lost 6 bases and 4 bases respectively, with 19 bases between them. The germline CDR1 and CDR2 sequences are LGHNA and YNFKEQ. Here the CDR3 reads CASSYFARVRYNEQFF. CDR3 coding DNA: TGTGCCAGCAGTTATTTTGCCAGGGTTAGGTACAATGAGCAGTTCTTC.

This chain uses TRBV9 with TRBJ2-1; unclear D gene. Per the germline V gene, CDR1 is SGDLS and CDR2 is YYNGEE. There are 12 residues in the CDR3. Trimming took off 4 bases at V and 16 bases at J, with 18 bases between the two ends. The CDR3 sequence is CASSPTANQEFF. DNA of the CDR3: TGTGCCAGCAGCCCGACGGCTAATCAAGAATTCTTC.

The chain couples TRBV6-1 to TRBJ2-7; a possible D gene is TRBD2 (5 bases). The CDR3 spans 14 residues. Trimming stripped 4 bases from V and 3 bases from J, with 13 bases between. The V gene's germline CDR1 is MNHNS and CDR2 SASEGT. The CDR3 DNA sequence: TGTGCCAGCAGTGTGTGGGTCGAGGGCTACGAGCAGTACTTC. Protein sequence: CASSVWVEGYEQYF.

The chain is built from TRBV27 and TRBJ2-1; 9 bases match TRBD2. Germline CDR1 MNHEY, CDR2 SMNVEV (reference sequence). The CDR3 spans 19 residues. The V and J ends lost 3 bases and 7 bases, in that order; junction bases with no gene match: 19. The CDR3 nucleotides are TGTGCCAGCAGTTTCCTCGGGGTAGCGGGAGCTTATGGGGGAAATGAGCAGTTCTTC. It translates to CASSFLGVAGAYGGNEQFF.

This clone was seen only once. The chain employs TRBV28 and TRBJ2-1; D might be TRBD2 (6 bases). V gave up 3 bases and J gave up 8 bases, with 17 bases separating them. CDR1 and CDR2 (germline): MDHEN, SYDVKM. This CDR3 is built from 15 residues. The CDR3 spells CASSFWGELTDEQFF. DNA for the CDR3: TGTGCCAGCAGTTTTTGGGGGGAGCTCACCGATGAGCAGTTCTTC.

The J gene is TRBJ2-1, the V gene TRBV21-1; whether TRBD1, the table's D call, matches the DNA was not checked. TRBV21-1 is termed a pseudogene. This CDR3 region has 13 residues. This CDR3 reads CASSKHRVDEQFF. The DNA of the CDR3 is TGTGCCAGCAGCAAGCACAGGGTGGATGAGCAGTTCTTC.

This clone was observed a handful of times. This sample includes further DNA sequences coding for the same CDR3. The rearrangement uses TRBV7-9 and TRBJ1-1; D unclear. Trimming shortened V by 3 bases and J by 5 bases, and 7 bases separated the two germline ends. From germline, CDR1 is SEHNR and CDR2 FQNEAQ (reference sequence). The CDR3 has 12 amino acids. The CDR3 region is CASSFGDTEAFF. In nucleotides, the CDR3 is TGTGCCAGCAGCTTTGGCGATACTGAAGCTTTCTTT.

The CDR3 loop is CASSAHGGITGELFF. Written as DNA, the CDR3 is TGTGCCAGCAGCGCACATGGGGGTATAACCGGGGAGCTGTTTTTT. The V gene is TRBV9, the J gene TRBJ2-2; D is possibly TRBD1 or TRBD2 (5 bases each). Trimming removed 3 bases at V and 5 bases at J, with 14 bases between. Germline assignment: CDR1 SGDLS and CDR2 YYNGEE. The CDR3 length is 15 residues.

This clone was observed a single time. The chain recombines TRBV7-8 with TRBJ2-6; D ambiguous. The length of the CDR3 is 13 residues. Germline CDR1 SGHVS, CDR2 FQNEAQ. Trimming removed 8 bases from V and 2 bases from J, with 7 bases in between. CDR3 nucleotides: TGTGCCAGCCTACGGCCTGGGGCCAACGTCCTGACTTTC. Its protein product is CASLRPGANVLTF.

The chain uses TRBV30 and TRBJ2-5; D possibly uses TRBD1 or TRBD2 (5 bases each). Near its end, the DNA agrees better with TRBJ2-7, so the J call may be wrong. Germline-derived CDR1 and CDR2 are GTSNPN and SVGIG (reference sequence). This CDR3 has 14 amino acids. The CDR3: CAWSAGTVSYEQYF. The DNA for the CDR3 is TGTGCCTGGAGCGCCGGGACGGTCTCCTACGAGCAGTACTTC.

The CDR3 region has the DNA TGTGCCAGCAGTATAGTTATCTCTGGAAACACCATATATTTT. This encodes CASSIVISGNTIYF. V and J are TRBV6-1 and TRBJ1-3, with no clear D. The CDR3 is made up of 14 amino acids. Germline V gives CDR1 MNHNS, CDR2 SASEGT. V lost 5 bases to trimming and J lost 0 bases, with 8 bases between them.

The chain uses TRBV30 and TRBJ1-2; TRBD1 aligns across 7 bases. From germline, CDR1 is GTSNPN and CDR2 SVGIG (reference sequence). Trimming took 0 bases from V and 1 from J; bases not matched to a gene: 17. The length of the CDR3 is 19 residues. CDR3 DNA: TGTGCCTGGAGTGTACTTTACAGGGGAGAAACCCTTCTTAACTATGGCTACACCTTC. Its protein is CAWSVLYRGETLLNYGYTF.

The chain carries TRBV27 and TRBJ2-7; D call uncertain. V shed 6 bases and J shed 2 bases, with 17 bases lying between them. The CDR3 length is 15 residues. Germline CDR1 is MNHEY and CDR2 is SMNVEV (reference sequence). The CDR3 sequence: CASSPIITLTYEQYF. CDR3 sequence (DNA): TGTGCCAGCAGCCCCATCATAACTTTGACCTACGAGCAGTACTTC.

The J gene is TRBJ1-2, the V gene TRBV11-2; 10 nucleotides match TRBD1. V lost 5 bases to trimming and J lost 4 bases; unmatched junction nucleotides: 19. There are 19 residues in the CDR3. Germline CDR1 is SGHAT and CDR2 is FQNNGV. This chain's CDR3 is CASSHIRRDRGLGGYGYTF. As DNA, the CDR3 is TGTGCCAGCAGCCATATTCGTAGGGACAGGGGCCTCGGGGGCTATGGCTACACCTTC.

The CDR3 here is CASKGLSEQYF. DNA of the CDR3: TGTGCCAGCAAAGGCCTGTCCGAGCAGTACTTC. This chain connects TRBV27 to TRBJ2-7; D ambiguous. This CDR3 spans 11 amino acids. CDR1 is MNHEY, CDR2 SMNVEV, per germline (reference sequence). Trimming removed 7 bases from V and 6 bases from J, with 10 bases in between.

This chain uses TRBV27 with TRBJ2-1; 9 bases are a match to TRBD2. This CDR3 has 14 residues. Looked up from germline, CDR1 is MNHEY and CDR2 is SMNVEV (reference sequence). V dropped 10 bases and J dropped 7; count of bases not matched to a gene: 11. CDR3 protein: CATTGTSPENEQFF. The CDR3 coding sequence is TGTGCCACCACCGGGACTAGCCCTGAAAATGAGCAGTTCTTC.

The chain combines TRBV9 with TRBJ2-2; possible D gene TRBD2, 6 bases. CDR3 length equals 20 residues. Germline V gene sequence: CDR1 SGDLS, CDR2 YYNGEE. V was cut by 0 bases and J by 0 bases, with 21 bases left in between. The CDR3 here is CASSVALRGVAVANTGELFF. The CDR3 bases are TGTGCCAGCAGCGTAGCTTTGCGGGGTGTTGCAGTCGCGAACACCGGGGAGCTGTTTTTT.

Only a few counts were recorded for this clone. The sample contains more than one DNA sequence encoding this CDR3. The V and J genes are TRBV11-2 and TRBJ1-1; no definite D call. The V gene lost 3 bases and the J gene lost 1 base, with 6 bases spanning the gap. Germline CDR1 and CDR2: SGHAT and FQNNGV. The CDR3 is made up of 13 amino acids. The CDR3 sequence: CASSLARNTEAFF. The CDR3 DNA reads as TGTGCCAGCAGCTTGGCTAGGAACACTGAAGCTTTCTTT. The full variable domain, its missing parts supplied by reference TRBV11-2 and TRBJ1-1, is EAGVAQSPRYKIIEKRQSVAFWCNPISGHATLYWYQQILGQGPKLLIQFQNNGVVDDSQLPKDRFSAERLKGVDSTLKIQPAKLEDSAVYLCASSLARNTEAFFGQGTRLTVV.

This clone was seen once. The rearrangement links TRBV27 to TRBJ2-2; possibly TRBD1 for D (6 bases). The ends were cut back, 0 bases at V and 6 bases at J, with 11 bases in the middle. Germline CDR1 MNHEY, CDR2 SMNVEV (reference sequence). This CDR3 comprises 15 residues. CDR3 amino acids: CASSLSSQGAGELFF. The CDR3 nucleotides read TGTGCCAGCAGTTTATCGTCACAGGGTGCCGGGGAGCTGTTTTTT.